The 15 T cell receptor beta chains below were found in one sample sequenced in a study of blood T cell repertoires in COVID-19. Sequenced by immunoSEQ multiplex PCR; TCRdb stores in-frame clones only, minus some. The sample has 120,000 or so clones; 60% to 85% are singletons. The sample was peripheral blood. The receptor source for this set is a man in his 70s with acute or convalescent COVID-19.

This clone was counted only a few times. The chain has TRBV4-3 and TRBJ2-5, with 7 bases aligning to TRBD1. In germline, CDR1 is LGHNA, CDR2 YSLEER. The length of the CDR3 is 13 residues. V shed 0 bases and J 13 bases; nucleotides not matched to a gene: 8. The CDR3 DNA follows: TGCGCCAGCAGCCAAGATTTAAAGGGGGCCGGGTACTTC. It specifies CASSQDLKGAGYF.

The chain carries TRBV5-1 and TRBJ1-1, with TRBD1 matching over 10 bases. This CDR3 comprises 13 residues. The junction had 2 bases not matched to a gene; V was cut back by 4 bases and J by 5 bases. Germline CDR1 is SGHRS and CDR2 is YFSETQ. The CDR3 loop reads CASSTGQGTEAFF. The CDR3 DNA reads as TGCGCCAGCAGCACGGGACAGGGGACTGAAGCTTTCTTT.

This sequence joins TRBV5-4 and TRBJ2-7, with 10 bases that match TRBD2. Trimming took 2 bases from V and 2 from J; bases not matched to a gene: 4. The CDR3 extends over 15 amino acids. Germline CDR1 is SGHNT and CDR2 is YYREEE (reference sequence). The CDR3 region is CASSFKRGGPYEQYF. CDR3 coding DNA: TGTGCCAGCAGCTTTAAGCGGGGGGGTCCCTACGAGCAGTACTTC. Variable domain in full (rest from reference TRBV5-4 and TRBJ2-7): ETGVTQSPTHLIKTRGQQVTLRCSSQSGHNTVSWYQQALGQGPQFIFQYYREEENGRGNFPPRFSGLQFPNYSSELNVNALELDDSALYLCASSFKRGGPYEQYFGPGTRLTVT.

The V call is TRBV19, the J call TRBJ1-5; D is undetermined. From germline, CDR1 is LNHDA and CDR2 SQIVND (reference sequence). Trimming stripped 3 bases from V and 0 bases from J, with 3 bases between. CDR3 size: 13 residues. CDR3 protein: CASSMSSNQPQHF. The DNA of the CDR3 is TGTGCCAGTAGTATGAGTAGCAATCAGCCCCAGCATTTT.

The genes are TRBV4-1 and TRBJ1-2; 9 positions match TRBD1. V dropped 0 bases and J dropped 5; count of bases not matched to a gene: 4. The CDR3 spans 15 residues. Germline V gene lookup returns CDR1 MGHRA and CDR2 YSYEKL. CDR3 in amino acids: CASSQDGTGWYGYTF. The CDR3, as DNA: TGCGCCAGCAGCCAAGATGGGACAGGGTGGTATGGCTACACCTTC.

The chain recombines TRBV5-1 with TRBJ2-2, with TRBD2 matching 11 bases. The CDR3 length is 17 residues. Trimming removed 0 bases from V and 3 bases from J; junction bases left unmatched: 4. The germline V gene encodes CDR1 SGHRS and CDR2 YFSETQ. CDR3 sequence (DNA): TGCGCCAGCAGCTTGGTTAGCGGGGGGGCCTACACCGGGGAGCTGTTTTTT. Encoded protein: CASSLVSGGAYTGELFF.

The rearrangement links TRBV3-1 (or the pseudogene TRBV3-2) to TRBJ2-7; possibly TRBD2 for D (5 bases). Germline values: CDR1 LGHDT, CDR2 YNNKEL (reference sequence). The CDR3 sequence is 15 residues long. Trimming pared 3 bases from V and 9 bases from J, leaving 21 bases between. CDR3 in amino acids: CASSHGLNPRPGQYF. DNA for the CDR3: TGTGCCAGCAGCCATGGACTCAATCCCCGGCCGGGGCAGTACTTC.

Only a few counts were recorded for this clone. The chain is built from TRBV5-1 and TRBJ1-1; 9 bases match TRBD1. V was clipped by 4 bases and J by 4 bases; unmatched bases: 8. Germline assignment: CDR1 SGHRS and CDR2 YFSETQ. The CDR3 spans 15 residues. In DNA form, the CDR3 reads TGCGCCAGCAGCGGAACCGGGACAGGGATCACTGAAGCTTTCTTT. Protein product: CASSGTGTGITEAFF.

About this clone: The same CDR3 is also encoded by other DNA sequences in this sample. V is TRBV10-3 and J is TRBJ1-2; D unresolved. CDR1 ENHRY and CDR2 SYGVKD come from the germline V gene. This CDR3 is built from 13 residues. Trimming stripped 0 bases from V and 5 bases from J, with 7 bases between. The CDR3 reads CAISESPGYGYTF. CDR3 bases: TGTGCCATCAGTGAGTCGCCGGGGTATGGCTACACCTTC.

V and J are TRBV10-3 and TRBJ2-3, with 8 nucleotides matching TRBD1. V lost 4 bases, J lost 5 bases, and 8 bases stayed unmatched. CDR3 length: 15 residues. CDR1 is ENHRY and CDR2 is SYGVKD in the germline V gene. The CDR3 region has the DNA TGTGCCATCAGTGCCGGACAGGGTCTGAGAGATACGCAGTATTTT. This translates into CAISAGQGLRDTQYF.

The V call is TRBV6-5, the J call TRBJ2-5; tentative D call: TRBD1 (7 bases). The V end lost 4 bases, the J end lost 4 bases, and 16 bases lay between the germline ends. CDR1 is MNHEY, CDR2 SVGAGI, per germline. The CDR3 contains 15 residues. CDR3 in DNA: TGTGCCAGCAGTTCGGGGCCCAGGGGGGCAGAGACCCAGTACTTC. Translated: CASSSGPRGAETQYF.

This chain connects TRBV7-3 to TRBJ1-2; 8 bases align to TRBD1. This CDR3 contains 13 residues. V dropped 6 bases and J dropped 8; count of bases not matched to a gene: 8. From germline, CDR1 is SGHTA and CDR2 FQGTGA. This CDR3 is CASSFNRGEGYTF. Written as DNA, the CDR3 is TGTGCCAGCAGTTTCAACAGGGGGGAGGGCTACACCTTC.

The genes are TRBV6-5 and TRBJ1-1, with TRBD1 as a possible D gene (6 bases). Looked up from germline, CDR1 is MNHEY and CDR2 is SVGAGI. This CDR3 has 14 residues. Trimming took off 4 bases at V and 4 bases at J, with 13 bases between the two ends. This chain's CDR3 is CASSSGGAGTEAFF. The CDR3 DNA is TGTGCCAGCAGTTCCGGGGGGGCGGGCACTGAAGCTTTCTTT.

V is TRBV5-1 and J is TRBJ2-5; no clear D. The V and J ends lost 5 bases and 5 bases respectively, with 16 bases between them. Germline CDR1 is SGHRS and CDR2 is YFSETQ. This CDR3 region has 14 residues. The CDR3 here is CASSMIDTRETQYF. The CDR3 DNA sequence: TGCGCCAGCAGTATGATCGACACAAGGGAGACCCAGTACTTC.

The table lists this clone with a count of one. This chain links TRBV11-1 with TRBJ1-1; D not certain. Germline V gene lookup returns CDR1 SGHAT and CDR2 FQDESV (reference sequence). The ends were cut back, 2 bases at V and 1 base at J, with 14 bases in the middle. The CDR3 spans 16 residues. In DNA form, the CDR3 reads TGTGCCAGCAGCTTAAAAGGCGGCACGACGAACACTGAAGCTTTCTTT. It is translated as CASSLKGGTTNTEAFF.